This T cell receptor beta chain was captured by sequencing in a study of blood T cell repertoires in COVID-19. Across the study: COVID-19 samples collected from the United States, Italy and Spain covered acute and convalescent phases. The analysed material was cDNA or gDNA that came from T cells, B-cell-depleted T cells, or PBMCs.

The CDR3 covers 17 residues. In the original analysis: Estimation of nucleated cell counts was performed using reference gene primer amplification. Only in-frame clones appear in the TCRdb table, and some are missing; sequencing was by immunoSEQ multiplex PCR. That table is the source of V, J and clone size, and D and trimming were worked out from the DNA. The repertoire has 250,000 to 300,000 clones, 75% to 90% of them found once; the top ten carry roughly 2.2%. The TCR originated in a man over 45 with acute or convalescent COVID-19. Sequencing used peripheral blood. This rearrangement joins TRBV12-2 to TRBJ2-1; the table gives TRBD2 as D, unverified against the DNA. TRBV12-2 is reported as a pseudogene. CDR3 amino acids: CASRLALGGSSYNEQFF. The DNA of the CDR3 is TGTGCAAGTCGCTTAGCGTTAGGAGGGAGCTCCTACAATGAGCAGTTCTTC.